Listed below are T cell receptor beta chains from one sample, sequenced in a study of blood T cell repertoires in COVID-19. Assay: immunoSEQ multiplex PCR; the TCRdb copy retains only in-frame clones and omits some. The sample lists 260,000 or so clones; approximately 80% were seen once. The specimen was peripheral blood. Receptors originate from a human donor in a cohort sampled during active COVID-19. The CDR3 runs from the conserved cysteine through the conserved F or W. Each record gives: J gene, clone size, D gene, V gene, CDR3 DNA, CDR3 protein. The D gene is left open where the match is weak. Size values are once, few and many counts, or a class for expanded clones, and some rows have none.

J: TRBJ2-1
size: -
D: -
V: TRBV21-1
DNA: TGTGCCAGCAGCAAAGTATCGGCGCCCGGGGATGAGCAGTTCTTC
CDR3: CASSKVSAPGDEQFF

J: TRBJ1-5
size: many
D: -
V: TRBV3-1/TRBV3-2
DNA: TGTGCCAGCAGCCTCAGGGCTAGCAATCAGCCCCAGCATTTT
CDR3: CASSLRASNQPQHF

J: TRBJ2-3
size: -
D: TRBD2
V: TRBV7-3
DNA: TGTGCCAGCAGCAGAGCGGGAGGGAAGGTAGATACGCAGTATTTT
CDR3: CASSRAGGKVDTQYF

J: TRBJ1-1
size: -
D: -
V: TRBV6-5
DNA: TGTGCCAGCAGTTCCCCCTCAGGGAACACTGAAGCTTTCTTT
CDR3: CASSSPSGNTEAFF

J: TRBJ2-1
size: -
D: -
V: TRBV4-3
DNA: TGCGCCAGCAGCCAGATAGGGGTTAGTGAGCAGTTCTTC
CDR3: CASSQIGVSEQFF

J: TRBJ2-7
size: -
D: TRBD2
V: TRBV18
DNA: TGTGCCAGCTCACCACCCGGACTAGCTTACGAGCAGTACTTC
CDR3: CASSPPGLAYEQYF

J: TRBJ2-7
size: few
D: TRBD2
V: TRBV5-1
DNA: TGCGCCAGCAGCTTAGATTCCCCTAGCGGGGGTTACGAGCAGTACTTC
CDR3: CASSLDSPSGGYEQYF

J: TRBJ1-1
size: -
D: -
V: TRBV5-1
DNA: TGCGCCAGCAGCTCCGCGACAGGACTGAACACTGAAGCTTTCTTT
CDR3: CASSSATGLNTEAFF

J: TRBJ2-7
size: -
D: TRBD2
V: TRBV10-2
DNA: TGCGCCAGCAGTGAGTCTAGCGGGGTCTACGAGCAGTACTTC
CDR3: CASSESSGVYEQYF

J: TRBJ1-1
size: -
D: -
V: TRBV7-8
DNA: TGTGCCAGCAGTCGTATTAGACAGAAAATGAACACTGAAGCTTTCTTT
CDR3: CASSRIRQKMNTEAFF